This T cell receptor (beta chain) was identified during a study of control samples from healthy donors and cancer patients. Sequencing was performed with immunoSEQ multiplex PCR; in TCRdb, only in-frame clones are kept and a portion is missing. The table includes 150,000 or so clones, 93% detected once. There are 14 residues in the CDR3. The germline V gene has CDR1 SEHNR and CDR2 FQNEAQ (reference sequence). Trimming cost V 5 bases and J 3 bases, with 13 bases left between them. This chain uses TRBV7-9 with TRBJ2-5, with D possibly being TRBD1 or TRBD2 (5 bases each). The sample comprised blood. This clonotype was obtained from a man aged 18 to 29 in good health. CDR3 protein: CASSVNGAKETQYF. CDR3 coding DNA: TGTGCCAGCAGCGTTAACGGGGCTAAAGAGACCCAGTACTTC.